This section outlines one T cell receptor (beta chain) sequence together with its context. The antigen is undetermined. This sample is part of a study of a mutant IDH1 vaccine in newly diagnosed glioma. Looking at the study overall: Vaccination of patients was performed eight times, in weeks 1, 3, 5, 7, 11, 15, 19 and 23. Findings and caveats of the study: The occurrence of vaccine-induced immune responses was seen in 80% to 95% of patients. Pseudoprogression looked unconnected to shifts in top peripheral T cell clonotypes.

The sample's time point: week 23, last vaccination. The vaccine gave 300 ug of a 20-mer mutant IDH1 peptide subcutaneously per dose. Libraries were prepared by immunoSEQ multiplex PCR; TCRdb keeps only in-frame clonotypes and omits some of them. The sample holds tens of thousands of clones, 70% to 90% seen once. This CDR3 contains 14 residues. The ends were cut back, 1 base at V and 9 bases at J, with 15 bases in the middle. In germline, CDR1 is SGHTA, CDR2 FQGNSA. The material sequenced was PBMCs, taken from a glioma patient whose treatment included an IDH1 peptide vaccine. The gene calls are TRBV7-2 and TRBJ1-2; TRBD1 might be the D (5 bases). The clonotype comes from a man aged 25-45 years with glioma. Some clones in this sample may be carry-over from other donors' samples. The CDR3 coding sequence is TGTGCCAGCAGCTTAGAAGGGGCAGTCCTTAGCTACACCTTC. This encodes CASSLEGAVLSYTF.